This TCR beta chain was sequenced for a study of OX40 agonist ivuxolimab in advanced cancers. Study-wide context: A diagnosis of hepatocellular carcinoma, melanoma, renal cell or head and neck cancer was present in dose-escalation patients.

Germline-derived CDR1 and CDR2 are SQVTM and ANQGSEA. The CDR3 is 11 amino acids. V shed 1 base and J shed 4 bases, with 2 bases lying between them. The data were produced by immunoSEQ multiplex PCR, yet TCRdb's version contains in-frame clones alone and is incomplete. The sample has tens of thousands of clones; roughly 87% are singletons. The chain carries TRBV29-1 and TRBJ2-1, with unresolved D. The sample consisted of CD4+ or CD8+ T cells sorted from blood, taken in a trial of the OX40 agonist ivuxolimab. The TCR sequence derives from an adult with an advanced solid tumor such as melanoma, head and neck, liver or kidney cancer. The DNA of the CDR3 is TGCAGCGTTGAAGGGTACAATGAGCAGTTCTTC. This codes for CSVEGYNEQFF.